This T cell receptor (beta chain) was sequenced in a study of T-cell memory formation after mild COVID-19. Study results and limitations: Within pre-infection memory, some responding clones were found, suggesting cross-reactive memory joined.

CDR1 and CDR2 (germline): MGHRA, YSYEKL. CDR3 size: 14 residues. Trimming took off 7 bases at V and 4 bases at J, with 14 bases between the two ends. TCRdb independently ran MiXCR on the 5' RACE reads; one entry per CDR3 protein. This table has roughly 340,000 distinct CDR3 sequences, 20% to 25% appearing once. Notes on this clonotype: Its matching antigen is unknown.

This clonotype was obtained from a man between 18 and 29 years old who had mild COVID-19 (a few samples of this study predate the infection). Cell type and time point are not known. The rearrangement links TRBV4-1 to TRBJ1-3; no firm D call. Source material: PBMCs or a T cell subset sorted from them (not recorded which). The CDR3 sequence is CASTSRAPGNTIYF. CDR3 DNA: TGCGCCAGCACCTCAAGGGCGCCCGGAAACACCATATATTTT.